This T cell receptor (beta chain) was sequenced for a study of Graves' ophthalmopathy and Graves' hyperthyroidism. The table lists this clonotype with a count of one. Amplified TCR beta CDR3 regions were obtained using RNA transcripts as template. The authors performed first-round RT-PCR with HTBI primers and then a second-round multiplex PCR. Via MiXCR, TCRdb re-called the multiplex PCR reads, giving one row per CDR3 protein. The sample gives almost 750,000 distinct CDR3 sequences, roughly 40% of which show up once; 44% is in the top ten. V was trimmed by 5 bases and J by 5 bases, leaving 13 bases between them. This CDR3 has 14 residues. The germline V gene encodes CDR1 MNHEY and CDR2 SMNVEV (reference sequence).

The material sequenced was peripheral blood. This clonotype was obtained from an adult man with Graves' ophthalmopathy. V gene TRBV27 combines with J gene TRBJ1-5; D gene unclear. The CDR3 DNA sequence: TGTGCCAGCAGTCTACGCTGGGGAGATCAGCCCCAGCATTTT. It codes for CASSLRWGDQPQHF.